This T cell receptor beta chain was obtained from a study of beta chain features in type 1 diabetes. Study as a whole: On cell yields, gender and age, patients and healthy donors were similar. Study-wide results and limits: A pattern of fewer insertions and more deletions at VDJ junctions was seen in type 1 diabetes patients.

TCRB transcripts that were expressed got sequenced, as all of the isolated RNA had been reverse transcribed. Sequencing was performed with immunoSEQ multiplex PCR; in TCRdb, only in-frame clones are kept and a portion is missing. The data hold fewer than 350,000 clones, with 8% observed a single time. Sorting that relied on CD45RO/CCR7/CD25/CD127/CD95/CD27 yielded CD4+ naive, central memory, regulatory and stem cell-like memory cells. The length of the CDR3 is 15 residues. V gave up 0 bases and J gave up 6 bases, with 12 bases separating them. Germline assignment: CDR1 SGDLS and CDR2 YYNGEE. This clone was detected a few times. The antigen remains unidentified.

The chain combines TRBV9 with TRBJ2-2; no reliable D call. The source of this sequence is a woman younger than 30 in good health. The sample was central memory CD4+ T cells from blood. This CDR3 reads CASSVDPQGPGELFF. CDR3 in DNA: TGTGCCAGCAGCGTAGACCCCCAAGGCCCCGGGGAGCTGTTTTTT.